This record looks at one TCR beta chain sequence and its context. The clone's antigen remains unknown. Base qualities were left out, and no much larger clone turns up one base away. This specimen comes from a study of Ad26.COV2.S vaccination and SARS-CoV-2 variants (dated by TCRdb to the early 2020s). About the investigation overall: Vaccine-arm donors were drawn from COV1001, a multicentre, randomized, double-blind, placebo-controlled phase I-IIa trial of Ad26.COV2.S in healthy adults. Ad26.COV2.S was given intramuscularly at 5x10^10 or 1x10^11 viral particles, as a single shot or as two shots 56 days apart. Sequencing of the TCRbeta repertoire served to evaluate the specificity and breadth of SARS-CoV-2-reactive T cell receptors following Ad26.COV2.S vaccination. A total of approximately 30 samples were included in the TCR-sequenced set, comprising 19 Ad26.COV2.S vaccine recipients, 5 placebo recipients and 8 SARS-CoV-2 convalescent individuals. Trial participants were randomized into five groups of five: low-dose or high-dose Ad26.COV2.S given once or twice, or placebo on both occasions. Investigators did not know the trial group allocation while performing experiments and assessing outcomes.

The study at large found these results: Vaccine and placebo recipients had similar non-spike TCR breadth, a finding consistent with the vaccine containing only spike. Ad26.COV2.S recipients had higher spike-specific TCR breadth than placebo recipients (P = 0.0014). The study lacked the statistical power to compare responses across vaccine doses or regimens. The authors noted that the TCR breadth and depth analyses may have underestimated total T cell responses. After vaccination, spike-specific CD8+ and CD4+ T cell responses were reported to show substantial breadth.

The treatment or condition label on this specimen signifies: 15 to 20 received Ad26.COV2.S at low or high dose, single or two shots; roughly 5 received placebo; per-sample allocation not given. Repertoires of vaccine and placebo recipients were sequenced from samples taken on day 63 after the first injection. Between 29 July and 7 August 2020, Cohort 1b enrolled about 27 adults aged 18-55 years at one site in Boston, USA. Ad26.COV2.S was a replication-incompetent adenovirus type 26 vector expressing a prefusion-stabilized SARS-CoV-2 spike protein from the original Wuhan strain. The immunoSEQ Assay was used to sequence TCRbeta CDR3 regions. After extraction, genomic DNA underwent amplification by bias-controlled multiplex PCR, followed by high-throughput sequencing. In the paper's pipeline: To quantify the absolute abundance of each unique TCRbeta CDR3 region, sequences were collapsed and filtered. T cell fraction was estimated by normalizing TCRbeta template counts to usable DNA, with usable DNA measured through amplification of reference genes found in all nucleated cells. Repertoire TCRs were annotated as SARS-CoV-2-specific by exact matching of V gene, CDR3 amino acid sequence and J gene to a known reactive TCR set. The reference SARS-CoV-2 TCR set came from MIRA and was filtered for enrichment in COVID-19-positive ImmuneCODE repertoires, removing public or cross-reactive TCRs. Based on the MIRA antigens, annotated TCRs were further analysed at the level of specific ORF or position within ORF. Depth was the summed frequency of annotated unique rearrangements, while breadth was defined as annotated unique rearrangements over total unique productive rearrangements. Two-sided Wilcoxon rank-sum tests were used to compare TCR breadth between groups. The table comes from immuneACCESS by way of TCRdb, which keeps in-frame sequences with V and J called. Part of the clones is missing from these tables; in studies checked, under half for an unresolved V gene and the rest for unknown reasons. V and J calls and clone size are copied from that table; D and trimming were computed from the DNA. The table for this sample lists about 460,000 clones; about 88% of them were counted only once. Over 1.5% of the sample is in the top ten clones.

CDR1 and CDR2 are drawn from the germline V gene: MGHRA, YSYEKL. Trimming takes 1 base off V and 3 bases off J; junction bases not matched to a gene: 5. From cysteine to phenylalanine, the CDR3 is 17 amino acids long. The sequence is cut down to CDR3 DNA, 51 bases in frame from base 1. This chain joins TRBV4-1 to TRBJ1-5; TRBD1 matches 11 bases in the middle. The sequence derives from a person aged 18-65 years who received the Ad26.COV2.S COVID-19 vaccine or a placebo. The sample here was peripheral blood, taken in a trial of Ad26.COV2.S vaccine versus placebo. The CDR3 has the sequence CASSQAPGQGDNQPQHF. The sequenced DNA: TGCGCCAGCAGCCAAGCCCCGGGACAGGGGGACAATCAGCCCCAGCATTTT.